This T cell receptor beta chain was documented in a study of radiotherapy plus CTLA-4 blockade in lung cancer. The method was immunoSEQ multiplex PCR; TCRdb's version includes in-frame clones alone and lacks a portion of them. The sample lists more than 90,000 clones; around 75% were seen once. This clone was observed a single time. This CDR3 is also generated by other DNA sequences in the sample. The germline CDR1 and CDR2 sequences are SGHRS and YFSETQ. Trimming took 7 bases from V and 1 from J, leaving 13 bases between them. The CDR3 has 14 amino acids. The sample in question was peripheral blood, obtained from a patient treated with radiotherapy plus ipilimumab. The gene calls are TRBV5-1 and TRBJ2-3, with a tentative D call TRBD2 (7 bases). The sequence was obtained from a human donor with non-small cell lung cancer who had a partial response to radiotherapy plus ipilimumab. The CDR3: CASRGGVRTDTQYF. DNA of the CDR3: TGCGCCAGCCGCGGGGGCGTGCGCACAGATACGCAGTATTTT.